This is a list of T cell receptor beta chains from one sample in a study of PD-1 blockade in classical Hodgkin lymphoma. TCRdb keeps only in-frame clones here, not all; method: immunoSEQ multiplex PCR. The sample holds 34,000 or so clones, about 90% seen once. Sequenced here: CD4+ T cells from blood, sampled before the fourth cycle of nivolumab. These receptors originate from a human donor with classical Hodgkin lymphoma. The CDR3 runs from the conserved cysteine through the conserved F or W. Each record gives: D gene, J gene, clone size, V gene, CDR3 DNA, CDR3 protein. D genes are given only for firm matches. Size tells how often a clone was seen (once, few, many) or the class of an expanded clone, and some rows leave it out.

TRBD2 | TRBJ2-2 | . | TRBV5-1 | TGCGCCAGCAGCTTGTGGGCTAGCGGGAGGGCCGCTGGGGAGCTGTTTTTT | CASSLWASGRAAGELFF
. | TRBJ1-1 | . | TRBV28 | TGTGCCAGCAGTTTAACCCGGAGAATAGGGCGCAACACTGAAGCTTTCTTT | CASSLTRRIGRNTEAFF
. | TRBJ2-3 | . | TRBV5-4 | TGTGCCAGCAGCTTCCTACGGCGAGCTACAGATACGCAGTATTTT | CASSFLRRATDTQYF
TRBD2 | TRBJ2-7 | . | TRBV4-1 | TGCGCCAGCAGCCCGGGGGGGCGGGAGAGCGACGAGCAGTACTTC | CASSPGGRESDEQYF
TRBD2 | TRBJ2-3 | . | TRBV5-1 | TGCGCCAGCAGCCTCATAGGGCGGGGGGGCACAGATACGCAGTATTTT | CASSLIGRGGTDTQYF
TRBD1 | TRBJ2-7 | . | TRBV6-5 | TGTGCCAGCGGCCAGTTACAGGGGATCTACGAGCAGTACTTC | CASGQLQGIYEQYF
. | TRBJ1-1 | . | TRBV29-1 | TGCAGCGTTGATAGGGGCAGGAACACTGAAGCTTTCTTT | CSVDRGRNTEAFF
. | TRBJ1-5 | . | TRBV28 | TGTGCCAGCCTAGAGATGAATCAGCCCCAGCATTTT | CASLEMNQPQHF
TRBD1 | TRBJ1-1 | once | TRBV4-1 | TGCGCCAGCAGCCAAGGTTGGGCAGGGGGAGGGAACACTGAAGCTTTCTTT | CASSQGWAGGGNTEAFF
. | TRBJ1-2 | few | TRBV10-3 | TGTGCCTCCCAGGCAGGAGGCGACTATGGCTACACCTTC | CASQAGGDYGYTF
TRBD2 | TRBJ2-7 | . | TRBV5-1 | TGCGCCAGCAGCTTGGTATTGGGCGGGAGTGACTACGAGCAGTACTTC | CASSLVLGGSDYEQYF
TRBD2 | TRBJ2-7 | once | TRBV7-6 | TGTGCCAGCAGCCCGGGGGGTGGGAGGCTTTTCTACGAGCAGTACTTC | CASSPGGGRLFYEQYF
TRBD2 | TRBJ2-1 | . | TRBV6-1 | TGTGCCAGCTGCCGTTCGGGGACTAGCCTGTTCTTC | CASCRSGTSLFF
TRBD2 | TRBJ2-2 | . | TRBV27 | TGTGCCAGCAGTCACAGACTAGCGGGATTTTCGAACACCGGGGAGCTGTTTTTT | CASSHRLAGFSNTGELFF
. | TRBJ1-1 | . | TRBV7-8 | TGTGCCAGCACCGAACAGGAGATGAACACTGAAGCTTTCTTT | CASTEQEMNTEAFF
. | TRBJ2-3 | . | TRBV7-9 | TGTGCCAGCAGCTCGGTGCGGGGCACAGATACGCAGTATTTT | CASSSVRGTDTQYF
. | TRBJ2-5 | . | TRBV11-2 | TGTGCCAGCAGCCTCCTAGAGACCCAGTACTTC | CASSLLETQYF
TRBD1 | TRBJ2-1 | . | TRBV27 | TGTGCCAGCAGTTCGCAGACAGGGATATCCTACAATGAGCAGTTCTTC | CASSSQTGISYNEQFF
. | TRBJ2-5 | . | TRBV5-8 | TGTGCCAGCCAGGGATACCGACGCCAAGAGACCCAGTACTTC | CASQGYRRQETQYF
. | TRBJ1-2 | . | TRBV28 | TGTGCCAGCAGTCACTCCCTTCGCTCCGGGACATTTAACTATGGCTACACCTTC | CASSHSLRSGTFNYGYTF
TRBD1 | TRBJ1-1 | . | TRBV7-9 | TGTGCCAGCAGCGCCGGACAGGGGGCTGACACTGAAGCTTTCTTT | CASSAGQGADTEAFF
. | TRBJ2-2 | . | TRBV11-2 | TGTGCCAGCAGCTTAGGTTGGGGGGCCGGGGAGCTGTTTTTT | CASSLGWGAGELFF